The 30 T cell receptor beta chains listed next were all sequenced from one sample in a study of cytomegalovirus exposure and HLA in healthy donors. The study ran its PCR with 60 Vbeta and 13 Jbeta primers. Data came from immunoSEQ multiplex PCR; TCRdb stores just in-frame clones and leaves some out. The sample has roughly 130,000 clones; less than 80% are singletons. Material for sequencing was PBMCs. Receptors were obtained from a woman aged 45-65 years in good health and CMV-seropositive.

CDR3 sequence: CASSLGDRAYSNQPQHF. CDR3 sequence (DNA): TGTGCCAGCAGCTTAGGGGACAGGGCATATAGCAATCAGCCCCAGCATTTT. The chain joins TRBV7-2 to TRBJ1-5, with 9 bases that match TRBD1. J lost 0 bases, V lost 1 base, and 4 bases had no gene match. CDR1 and CDR2 (germline): SGHTA, FQGNSA. This CDR3 region has 17 residues.

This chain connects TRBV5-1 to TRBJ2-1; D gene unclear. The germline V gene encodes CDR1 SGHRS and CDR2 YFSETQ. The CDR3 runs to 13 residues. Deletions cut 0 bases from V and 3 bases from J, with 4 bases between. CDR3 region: CASSLEHYNEQFF. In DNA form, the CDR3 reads TGCGCCAGCAGCTTGGAGCACTACAATGAGCAGTTCTTC.

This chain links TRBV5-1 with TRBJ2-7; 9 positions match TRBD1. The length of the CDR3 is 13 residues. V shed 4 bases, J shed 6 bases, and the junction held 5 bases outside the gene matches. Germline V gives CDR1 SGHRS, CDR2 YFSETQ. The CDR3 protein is CASSPVTGGEQYF. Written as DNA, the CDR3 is TGCGCCAGCAGCCCGGTGACAGGGGGCGAGCAGTACTTC.

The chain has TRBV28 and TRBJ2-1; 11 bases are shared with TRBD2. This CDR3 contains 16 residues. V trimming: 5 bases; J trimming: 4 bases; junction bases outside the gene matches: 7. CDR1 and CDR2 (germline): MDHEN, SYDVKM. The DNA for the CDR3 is TGTGCCAGCAGTACTTTAGCGGGGGGGCTTTACAATGAGCAGTTCTTC. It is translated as CASSTLAGGLYNEQFF.

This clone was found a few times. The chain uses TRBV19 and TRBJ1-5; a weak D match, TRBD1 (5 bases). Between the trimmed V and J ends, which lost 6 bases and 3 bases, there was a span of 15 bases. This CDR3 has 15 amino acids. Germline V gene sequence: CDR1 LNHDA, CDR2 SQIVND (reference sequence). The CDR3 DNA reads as TGTGCCAGTAGAACCAGCGGGGGTACCAATCAGCCCCAGCATTTT. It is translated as CASRTSGGTNQPQHF.

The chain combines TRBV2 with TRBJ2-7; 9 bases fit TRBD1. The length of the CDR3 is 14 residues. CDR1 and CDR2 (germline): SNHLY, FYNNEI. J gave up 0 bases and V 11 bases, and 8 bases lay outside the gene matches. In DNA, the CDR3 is TGTGCCGTAGCCGGACAGGGGAACTCCTACGAGCAGTACTTC. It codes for CAVAGQGNSYEQYF.

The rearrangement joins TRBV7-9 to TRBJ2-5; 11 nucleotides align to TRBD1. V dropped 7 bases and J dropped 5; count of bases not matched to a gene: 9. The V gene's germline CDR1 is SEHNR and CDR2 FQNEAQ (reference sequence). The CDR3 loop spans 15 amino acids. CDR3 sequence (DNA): TGTGCCAGCACCACCAGGACAGGGGGCCCGGAGACCCAGTACTTC. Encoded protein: CASTTRTGGPETQYF.

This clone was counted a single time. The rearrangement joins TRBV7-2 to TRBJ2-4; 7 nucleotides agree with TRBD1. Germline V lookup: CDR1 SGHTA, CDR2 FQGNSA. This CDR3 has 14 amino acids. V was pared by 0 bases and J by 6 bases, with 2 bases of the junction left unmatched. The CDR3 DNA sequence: TGTGCCAGCAGCTTAGCAGGGACAGCAAACATTCAGTACTTC. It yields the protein CASSLAGTANIQYF.

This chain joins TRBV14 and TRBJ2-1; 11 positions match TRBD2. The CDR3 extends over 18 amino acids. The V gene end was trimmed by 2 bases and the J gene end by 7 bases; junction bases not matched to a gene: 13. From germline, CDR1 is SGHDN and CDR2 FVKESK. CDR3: CASSQNPFRSGGGNEQFF. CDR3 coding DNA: TGTGCCAGCAGCCAAAACCCCTTTCGTAGCGGGGGGGGGAATGAGCAGTTCTTC.

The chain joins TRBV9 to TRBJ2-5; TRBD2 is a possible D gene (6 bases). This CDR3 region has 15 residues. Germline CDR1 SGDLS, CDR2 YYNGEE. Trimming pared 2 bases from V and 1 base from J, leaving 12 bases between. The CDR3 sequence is CASSVNSGTQETQYF. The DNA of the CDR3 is TGTGCCAGCAGCGTGAATAGCGGTACCCAAGAGACCCAGTACTTC.

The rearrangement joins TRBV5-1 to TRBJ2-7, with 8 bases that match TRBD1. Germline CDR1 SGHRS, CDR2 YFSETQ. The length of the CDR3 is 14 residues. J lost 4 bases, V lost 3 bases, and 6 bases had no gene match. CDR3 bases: TGCGCCAGCAGCTCACAGGGGGAAACTTACGAGCAGTACTTC. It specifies CASSSQGETYEQYF.

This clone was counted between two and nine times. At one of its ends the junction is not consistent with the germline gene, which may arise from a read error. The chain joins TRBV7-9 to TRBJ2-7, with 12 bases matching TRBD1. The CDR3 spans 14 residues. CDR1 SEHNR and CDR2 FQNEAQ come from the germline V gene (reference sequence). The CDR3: CSSSHRDRGREQYF. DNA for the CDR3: TGTTCCAGCAGCCACCGGGACAGGGGGCGCGAGCAGTACTTC. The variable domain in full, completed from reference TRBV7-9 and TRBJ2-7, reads DTGVSQNPRHKITKRGQNVTFRCDPISEHNRLYWYRQTLGQGPEFLTYFQNEAQLEKSRLLSDRFSAERPKGSFSTLEIQRTEQGDSAMYLCSSSHRDRGREQYFGPGTRLTVT.

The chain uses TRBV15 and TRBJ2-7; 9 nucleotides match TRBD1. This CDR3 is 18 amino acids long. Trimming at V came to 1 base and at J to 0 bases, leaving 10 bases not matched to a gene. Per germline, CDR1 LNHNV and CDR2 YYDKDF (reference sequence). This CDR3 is CATSRVKGWDRDSYEQYF. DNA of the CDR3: TGTGCCACCAGCAGAGTGAAGGGGTGGGACAGGGACTCCTACGAGCAGTACTTC.

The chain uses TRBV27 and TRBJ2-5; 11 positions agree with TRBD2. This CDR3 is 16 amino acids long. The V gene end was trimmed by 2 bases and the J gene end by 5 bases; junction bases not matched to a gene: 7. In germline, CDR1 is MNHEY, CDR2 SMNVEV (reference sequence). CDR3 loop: CASSLLAGGHWETQYF. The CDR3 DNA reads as TGTGCCAGCAGTTTACTAGCGGGGGGCCATTGGGAGACCCAGTACTTC.

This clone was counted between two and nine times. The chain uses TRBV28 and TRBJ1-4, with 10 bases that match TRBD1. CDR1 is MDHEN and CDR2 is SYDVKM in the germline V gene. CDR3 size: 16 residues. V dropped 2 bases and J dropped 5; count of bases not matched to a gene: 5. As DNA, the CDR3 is TGTGCCAGCAGTTTAAGGCCGGGACAGGGGAATGAAAAACTGTTTTTT. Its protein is CASSLRPGQGNEKLFF.

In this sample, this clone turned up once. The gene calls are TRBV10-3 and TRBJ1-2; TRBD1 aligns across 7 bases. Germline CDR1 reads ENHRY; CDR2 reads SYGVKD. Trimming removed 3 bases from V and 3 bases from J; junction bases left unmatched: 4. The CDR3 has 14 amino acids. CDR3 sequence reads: CAISETGTDYGYTF. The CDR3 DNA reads TGTGCCATCAGTGAAACCGGGACAGACTATGGCTACACCTTC.

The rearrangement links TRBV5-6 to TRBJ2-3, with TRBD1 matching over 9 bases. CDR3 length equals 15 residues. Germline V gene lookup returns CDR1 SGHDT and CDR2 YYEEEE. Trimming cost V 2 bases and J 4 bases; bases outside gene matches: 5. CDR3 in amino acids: CASSFGTGYPDTQYF. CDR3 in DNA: TGTGCCAGCAGCTTTGGGACAGGGTATCCAGATACGCAGTATTTT.

CDR3: CASSSRDNPYGYTF. CDR3 nucleotide sequence: TGTGCCAGCAGCTCCAGGGATAACCCCTATGGCTACACCTTC. V is TRBV11-2 and J is TRBJ1-2; possible D gene TRBD1, 5 bases. The CDR3 spans 14 residues. V lost 4 bases and J lost 4, with 13 bases in between. In germline, CDR1 is SGHAT, CDR2 FQNNGV.

Here the CDR3 DNA reads TGTGCCAGCAGCTTAGGACTTCAAGAGACCCAGTACTTC. Its translation is CASSLGLQETQYF. The rearrangement links TRBV11-3 to TRBJ2-5; D ambiguous. The CDR3 consists of 13 residues. Trimming left V 1 base short and J 2 bases short, with 5 bases between. Germline V gives CDR1 SGHNT, CDR2 YENEEA.

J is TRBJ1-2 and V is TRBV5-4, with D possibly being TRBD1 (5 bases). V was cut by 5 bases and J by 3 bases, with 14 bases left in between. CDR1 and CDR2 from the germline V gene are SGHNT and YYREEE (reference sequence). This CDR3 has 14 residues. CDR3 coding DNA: TGTGCCAGCAGTCCTCAAGGGGTCGACTATGGCTACACCTTC. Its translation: CASSPQGVDYGYTF. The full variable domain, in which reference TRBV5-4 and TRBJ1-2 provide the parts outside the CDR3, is ETGVTQSPTHLIKTRGQQVTLRCSSQSGHNTVSWYQQALGQGPQFIFQYYREEENGRGNFPPRFSGLQFPNYSSELNVNALELDDSALYLCASSPQGVDYGYTFGSGTRLTVV.

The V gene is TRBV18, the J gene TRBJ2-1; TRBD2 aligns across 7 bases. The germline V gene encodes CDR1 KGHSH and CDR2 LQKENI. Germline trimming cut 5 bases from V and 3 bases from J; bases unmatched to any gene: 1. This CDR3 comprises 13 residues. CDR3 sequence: CASSAGDYNEQFF. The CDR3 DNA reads TGTGCCAGCTCAGCGGGGGACTACAATGAGCAGTTCTTC.

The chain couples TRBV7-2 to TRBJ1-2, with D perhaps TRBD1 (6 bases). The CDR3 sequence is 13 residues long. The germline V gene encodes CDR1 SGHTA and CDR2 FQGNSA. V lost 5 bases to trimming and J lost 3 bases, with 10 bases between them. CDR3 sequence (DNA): TGTGCCAGCAGCCGGACAGCAGACTATGGCTACACCTTC. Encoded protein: CASSRTADYGYTF.

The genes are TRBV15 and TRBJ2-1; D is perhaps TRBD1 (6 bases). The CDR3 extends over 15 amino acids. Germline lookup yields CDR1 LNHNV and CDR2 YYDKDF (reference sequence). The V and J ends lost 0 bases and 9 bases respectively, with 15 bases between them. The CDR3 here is CATSREVPGAGEQFF. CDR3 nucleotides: TGTGCCACCAGCAGAGAGGTGCCAGGGGCAGGTGAGCAGTTCTTC.

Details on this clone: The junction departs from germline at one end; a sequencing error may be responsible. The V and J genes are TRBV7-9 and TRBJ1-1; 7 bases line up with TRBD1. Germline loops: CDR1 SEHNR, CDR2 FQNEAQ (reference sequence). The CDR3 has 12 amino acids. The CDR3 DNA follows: TGTGCCAGCAGGCGACAGGGCCCCGAGATTGCTTTT. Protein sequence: CASRRQGPEIAF.

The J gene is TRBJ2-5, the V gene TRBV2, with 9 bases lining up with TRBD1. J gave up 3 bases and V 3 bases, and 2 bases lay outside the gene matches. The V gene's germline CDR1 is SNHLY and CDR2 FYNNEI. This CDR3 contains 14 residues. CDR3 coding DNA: TGTGCCAGCAGTGACGGACAGGGGAAAGAGACCCAGTACTTC. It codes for CASSDGQGKETQYF.

The DNA of the CDR3 is TGTGCCAGCAGCGCTATAACGCAGGGGCTGAACTATGGCTACACCTTC. Translation gives CASSAITQGLNYGYTF. The rearrangement joins TRBV7-3 to TRBJ1-2; D possibly corresponds to TRBD1 (6 bases). This CDR3 contains 16 residues. Trimming cost V 5 bases and J 2 bases, with 18 bases left between them. Germline V gives CDR1 SGHTA, CDR2 FQGTGA.

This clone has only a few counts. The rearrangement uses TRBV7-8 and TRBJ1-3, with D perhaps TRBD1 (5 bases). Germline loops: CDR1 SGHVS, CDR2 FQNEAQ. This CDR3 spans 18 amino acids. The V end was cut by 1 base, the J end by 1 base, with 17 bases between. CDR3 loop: CASSLVISSGISGNTIYF. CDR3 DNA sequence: TGTGCCAGCAGCTTAGTAATCTCGTCAGGGATTTCTGGAAACACCATATATTTT.

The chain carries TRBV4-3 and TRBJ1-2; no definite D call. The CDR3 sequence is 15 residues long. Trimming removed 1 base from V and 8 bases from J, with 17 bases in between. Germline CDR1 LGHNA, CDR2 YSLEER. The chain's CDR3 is CASSQGPSKPEGYTF. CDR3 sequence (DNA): TGCGCCAGCAGCCAAGGTCCGTCCAAACCGGAGGGCTACACCTTC.

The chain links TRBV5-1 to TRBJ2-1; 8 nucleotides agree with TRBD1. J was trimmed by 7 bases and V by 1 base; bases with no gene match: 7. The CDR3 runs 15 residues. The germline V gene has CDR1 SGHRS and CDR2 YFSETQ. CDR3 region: CASSLLQGAANEQFF. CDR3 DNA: TGCGCCAGCAGCTTGCTCCAGGGGGCAGCAAATGAGCAGTTCTTC.

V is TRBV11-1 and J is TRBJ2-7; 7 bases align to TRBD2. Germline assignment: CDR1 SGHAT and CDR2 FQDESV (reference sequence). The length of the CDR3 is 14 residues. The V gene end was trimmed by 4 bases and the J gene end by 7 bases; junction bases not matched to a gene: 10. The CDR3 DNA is TGTGCCAGCAGCTCCTTGGCGGGGGATCCGGAGCAGTACTTC. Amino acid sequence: CASSSLAGDPEQYF.